The 24 T cell receptor beta chains below were found in one sample sequenced in a study of T cells in women clearing cervical HPV infection. Clones were sequenced by immunoSEQ multiplex PCR, and TCRdb holds only the in-frame ones, with some missing. The listing contains fewer than 35,000 clones. The sample comprised blood buffy coat. These TCRs come from a woman between 18 and 70 years old with a cervical HPV16 infection that either progressed to CIN3+ or cleared (not recorded which).

In regard to this clone: The observed sequence ends 3 residues before the CDR3 terminus, with the missing tail filled in from the germline J gene. V usage is TRBV20-1 and J usage is TRBJ2-3, with TRBD2 matching 11 bases. The germline V gene encodes CDR1 DFQATT and CDR2 SNEGSKA (reference sequence). J lost 2 bases, V lost 5 bases, and 15 bases had no gene match. The CDR3 loop spans 18 amino acids. Partial CDR3 DNA: TGCAGTGCTCGGGGGGGACTAGCGGTTATCACCCCCACAGATACG. Amino acid sequence: CSARGGLAVITPTDT. The whole CDR3 sequence is CSARGGLAVITPTDTQYF.

To note about this clone: The read falls 3 residues short of the CDR3 end, and the missing part is taken from the germline J gene. The rearrangement links TRBV13 to TRBJ1-6; maybe TRBD1 (5 bases). Per germline, CDR1 PRHDT and CDR2 FYEKMQ (reference sequence). The V end was cut by 1 base, the J end by 9 bases, with 13 bases between. The CDR3 totals 15 residues. The CDR3 sequence: CASSLESGRISPLHF. Incomplete CDR3 DNA: TGTGCCAGCAGCTTAGAGTCAGGGAGGATTTCACCC. The full variable domain, in which reference TRBV13 and TRBJ1-6 provide the parts outside the CDR3, is AAGVIQSPRHLIKEKRETATLKCYPIPRHDTVYWYQQGPGQDPQFLISFYEKMQSDKGSIPDRFSAQQFSDYHSELNMSSLELGDSALYFCASSLESGRISPLHFGNGTRLTVT.

As to this clone: Coverage ceases 3 residues before the CDR3 finishes, and the germline J gene fills in the end. The rearrangement joins TRBV10-3 to TRBJ2-4; D is possibly TRBD1 or TRBD2 (5 bases each). This CDR3 is built from 11 residues. Germline V gene lookup returns CDR1 ENHRY and CDR2 SYGVKD. CDR3 residues: CAITEGSGQYF. CDR3 bases read: TGTGCCATCACCGAGGGGTCGGGT.

Regarding this clone: The read terminates 3 residues ahead of where the CDR3 ends, so the germline J gene completes it. The chain recombines TRBV4-2 with TRBJ2-7; TRBD2 aligns across 7 bases. Germline V gene data show CDR1 as LGHNA and CDR2 as YNFKEQ. This CDR3 contains 16 residues. The trim removed 3 bases at V and 1 base at J, leaving 9 bases unmatched. The part of the CDR3 DNA that was read is TGTGCCAGCAGCCATACTTCTAACGGGGGGTCCTACGAG. Its translation is CASSHTSNGGSYE. The whole CDR3 protein is CASSHTSNGGSYEQYF.

Turning to this clone: The CDR3 end falls 3 residues outside the read, so it is completed with the germline J gene. The J gene is TRBJ2-1, the V gene TRBV24-1; TRBD2 matches at 7 bases. The length of the CDR3 is 17 residues. Losses at the gene ends were 2 bases for V and 5 bases for J; bases not matched to a gene: 11. Germline lookup yields CDR1 KGHDR and CDR2 SFDVKD. CDR3 amino acids: CATSDSVRLAGNNEQFF. CDR3 DNA, as far as it was read: TGTGCCACCAGTGATTCCGTGAGACTAGCTGGCAACAATGAG.

As concerns this clone: With the read ending 3 residues before the CDR3 end, the germline J gene is used to fill in that end. The rearrangement uses TRBV5-1 and TRBJ2-3, with D perhaps TRBD1 (6 bases). This CDR3 has 15 amino acids. Trimming shortened V by 0 bases and J by 1 base, and 9 bases separated the two germline ends. Looked up from germline, CDR1 is SGHRS and CDR2 is YFSETQ. The covered CDR3 bases are TGCGCCAGCAGCTTGGCGGCAGGGGGCACAGATACG. It is translated as CASSLAAGGTDT. The complete CDR3 protein is CASSLAAGGTDTQYF. The variable domain in full, completed from reference TRBV5-1 and TRBJ2-3, reads KAGVTQTPRYLIKTRGQQVTLSCSPISGHRSVSWYQQTPGQGLQFLFEYFSETQRNKGNFPGRFSGRQFSNSRSEMNVSTLELGDSALYLCASSLAAGGTDTQYFGPGTRLTVL.

To note about this clone: With the read ending 3 residues before the CDR3 end, the germline J gene is used to fill in that end. This chain uses TRBV19 with TRBJ2-3; tentatively, D is TRBD1 (5 bases). The CDR3 is 13 amino acids. Per the germline V gene, CDR1 is LNHDA and CDR2 is SQIVND (reference sequence). CDR3 residues: CASRIREGETQYF. The CDR3 DNA, read in part, is TGTGCCAGTCGAATCAGGGAAGGAGAGACG.

On this clone itself: The read is 3 residues too short to cover the CDR3 end, so that end is filled in from the germline J gene. V is TRBV7-2 and J is TRBJ2-1; TRBD2 matches at 11 bases. V lost 5 bases, J lost 3 bases, and 3 bases stayed unmatched. This CDR3 has 15 residues. In germline, CDR1 is SGHTA, CDR2 FQGNSA. CDR3 sequence: CASSPSGRFYNEQFF. CDR3 DNA (partial): TGTGCCAGCAGCCCTAGCGGGAGGTTCTACAATGAG.

Details on this clone: The read ends 3 residues early relative to the CDR3; the germline J gene fills the gap. The chain has TRBV20-1 and TRBJ1-5; 9 nucleotides agree with TRBD1. CDR3 size: 17 residues. Trimming took 1 base from V and 1 from J; bases not matched to a gene: 8. CDR1 DFQATT and CDR2 SNEGSKA come from the germline V gene (reference sequence). The CDR3 here is CSARGSGTGLSNQPQHF. The DNA read from the CDR3 is TGCAGTGCTAGAGGTTCCGGGACAGGGTTGAGCAATCAGCCC.

Turning to this clone: The read ends 3 residues shy of where the CDR3 ends; the end is completed using the germline J gene. The V gene is TRBV7-2, the J gene TRBJ2-3; 8 bases are a match to TRBD2. The CDR3 sequence is 15 residues long. From germline, CDR1 is SGHTA and CDR2 FQGNSA. CDR3 region: CASSLYGGRWETQYF. The part of the CDR3 DNA that was read is TGTGCCAGCAGCTTATACGGCGGGAGGTGGGAGACG.

Regarding this clone: The read halts 3 residues ahead of the CDR3 end, with the missing end drawn from the germline J gene. The genes are TRBV7-6 and TRBJ1-2, with a possible D match to TRBD1 (6 bases). The germline V and J ends were trimmed by 1 base and 7 bases, with 16 bases remaining between them. Germline CDR1 SGHVS, CDR2 FNYEAQ. This CDR3 is 15 amino acids long. CDR3 in amino acids: CASSLVAGGGPGYTF. The CDR3 DNA, read in part, is TGTGCCAGCAGCTTAGTAGCTGGGGGCGGACCTGGC.

Concerning this clone itself: The sequenced fragment ends 3 residues before the CDR3 boundary, so the rest is inferred from the germline J gene. This chain links TRBV20-1 with TRBJ2-2; TRBD2 is a possible D gene (6 bases). The CDR3 is 15 amino acids. The germline V gene encodes CDR1 DFQATT and CDR2 SNEGSKA (reference sequence). CDR3 residues: CSARDAGTSRGKLFF. The DNA read from the CDR3 is TGCAGTGCTAGAGATGCCGGGACTTCAAGGGGAAAG.

In regard to this clone: The read stops 3 residues short of the end of the CDR3; the missing end is completed from the germline J gene. V and J are TRBV7-8 and TRBJ1-5, with D possibly matching TRBD1 (5 bases). This CDR3 contains 16 residues. Trimming stripped 3 bases from V and 4 bases from J, with 16 bases between. Germline CDR1 reads SGHVS; CDR2 reads FQNEAQ. CDR3 DNA (partial): TGTGCCAGCAGCTTTAGTTTGGGGCGCGCGAATCAGCCC. Its protein is CASSFSLGRANQP. The entire CDR3 protein is CASSFSLGRANQPQHF.

Comment on this clone: One end of the junction is discordant with germline, which a read error may explain. Coverage ceases 3 residues before the CDR3 finishes, and the germline J gene fills in the end. Within the sample, other DNA sequences also encode this same CDR3. V is TRBV6-2 or TRBV6-3 and J is TRBJ2-1; no definite D call. The CDR3 runs to 14 residues. Germline CDR1 is MNHEY and CDR2 is SVGEGT. Here the CDR3 reads CASSYSLSYNEQFF. The sequenced part of the CDR3 DNA is TGTGCCAGTAGTTACTCCCTCTCCTACAATGAG.

In regard to this clone: From the germline J gene comes the end of the CDR3, since the read stops 3 residues before it. The identical CDR3 is also encoded by other nucleotide sequences in the sample. This chain joins TRBV19 and TRBJ1-1; maybe TRBD1 (6 bases). CDR1 and CDR2 (germline): LNHDA, SQIVND (reference sequence). This CDR3 spans 16 amino acids. CDR3 sequence reads: CASRKGLAGAGDEAFF. Partial CDR3 DNA: TGTGCCAGTAGGAAGGGACTAGCGGGAGCAGGGGATGAG.

Worth noting for this clone: Read coverage stops 3 residues before the CDR3 terminus; the germline J gene supplies the remainder. The chain recombines TRBV5-1 with TRBJ2-7; 8 bases fit TRBD1. Germline values: CDR1 SGHRS, CDR2 YFSETQ. With 3 bases clipped from V and 6 bases from J, the junction kept 5 bases outside the gene matches. The CDR3 sequence is 13 residues long. The CDR3 loop is CASSSKTGVEQYF. Partial CDR3 DNA: TGCGCCAGCAGCTCAAAGACAGGGGTCGAG.

A note on this clone: The read terminates 3 residues before the CDR3 end, so the remaining end is supplied by the germline J gene. This rearrangement joins TRBV7-2 to TRBJ1-6; 8 bases map to TRBD1. CDR3 size: 13 residues. V dropped 3 bases and J dropped 8; count of bases not matched to a gene: 0. Germline assignment: CDR1 SGHTA and CDR2 FQGNSA. CDR3: CASSLDRDSPLHF. Partial CDR3 DNA: TGTGCCAGCAGCTTGGACAGGGATTCACCC.

For this clone: From the germline J gene comes the end of the CDR3, since the read stops 3 residues before it. The rearrangement joins TRBV9 to TRBJ1-3, with TRBD1 as a possible D gene (6 bases). CDR3 length: 17 residues. The germline gives CDR1 SGDLS, CDR2 YYNGEE. The ends were cut back, 2 bases at V and 0 bases at J, with 15 bases in the middle. The DNA read from the CDR3 is TGTGCCAGCAGCGTCCAGGGAGGGGGTGCCTCTGGAAACACC. As protein: CASSVQGGGASGNT. The CDR3 as a whole reads CASSVQGGGASGNTIYF. The full variable domain, in which reference TRBV9 and TRBJ1-3 provide the parts outside the CDR3, is DSGVTQTPKHLITATGQRVTLRCSPRSGDLSVYWYQQSLDQGLQFLIQYYNGEERAKGNILERFSAQQFPDLHSELNLSSLELGDSALYFCASSVQGGGASGNTIYFGEGSWLTVV.

Concerning this clone itself: The observed sequence ends 3 residues before the CDR3 terminus, with the missing tail filled in from the germline J gene. This chain uses TRBV11-2 with TRBJ1-2, with 7 bases that match TRBD1. CDR1 is SGHAT, CDR2 FQNNGV, per germline. With 0 bases clipped from V and 0 bases from J, the junction kept 1 base outside the gene matches. The CDR3 has 15 residues. This CDR3 is CASSLEDRPNYGYTF. CDR3 bases read: TGTGCCAGCAGCTTAGAGGACAGGCCTAACTATGGC.

The CDR3 sequence is CASSGTGLNQPQYF. The CDR3 DNA, read in part, is TGTGCCAGCAGCGGGACAGGGCTAAATCAGCCG. This sequence joins TRBV7-8 and TRBJ2-3, with 9 bases matching TRBD1. The read gets to within 3 residues of the CDR3 end, and the germline J gene fills in the rest. Germline CDR1 is SGHVS and CDR2 is FQNEAQ. The CDR3 covers 14 residues.

Points on this clone: The CDR3 goes on 3 residues after the read ends, and that part is filled in from the germline J gene. The chain couples TRBV7-9 to TRBJ1-1; D is unclear. Germline CDR1 and CDR2: SEHNR and FQNEAQ (reference sequence). The CDR3 length is 15 residues. Trimming cost V 2 bases and J 7 bases, with 17 bases left between them. Incomplete CDR3 DNA: TGTGCCAGCAGCTTATTCAGGCTGACTAATAGTGAA. Protein product: CASSLFRLTNSE. The whole CDR3 region reads CASSLFRLTNSEAFF.

Details on this clone: The read halts 3 residues ahead of the CDR3 end, with the missing end drawn from the germline J gene. V gene TRBV4-1 combines with J gene TRBJ1-4, with 9 nucleotides matching TRBD1. The trim removed 4 bases at V and 4 bases at J, leaving 10 bases unmatched. In germline, CDR1 is MGHRA, CDR2 YSYEKL. CDR3 length: 17 amino acids. CDR3 sequence: CASSPHNRGQGNEKLFF. The CDR3 DNA, read in part, is TGCGCCAGCAGCCCCCATAACCGGGGACAGGGTAATGAAAAA.

On this clone: The CDR3 is cut off 3 residues early in the read; its end comes from the germline J gene. This chain joins TRBV5-1 and TRBJ2-3; D is possibly TRBD1 (6 bases). This CDR3 has 20 amino acids. Germline V lookup: CDR1 SGHRS, CDR2 YFSETQ. V lost 1 base and J lost 0, with 24 bases in between. CDR3 amino acids: CASSLWGRGTIGSSTDTQYF. Incomplete CDR3 DNA: TGCGCCAGCAGCTTGTGGGGGCGAGGAACGATAGGGAGTAGCACAGATACG.

On this clone itself: The read is 3 residues too short to cover the CDR3 end, so that end is filled in from the germline J gene. V is TRBV7-6 and J is TRBJ2-5, with 8 bases aligning to TRBD2. The CDR3 consists of 14 residues. V shed 5 bases and J 0 bases; nucleotides not matched to a gene: 2. The germline V gene encodes CDR1 SGHVS and CDR2 FNYEAQ. Incomplete CDR3 DNA: TGTGCCAGCAGCATACTAGCGGACCAAGAGACC. It translates to CASSILADQET. Given in full, the CDR3 is CASSILADQETQYF. Using reference TRBV7-6 and TRBJ2-5 for the parts outside the CDR3, the full variable domain is GAGVSQSPRYKVTKRGQDVALRCDPISGHVSLYWYRQALGQGPEFLTYFNYEAQQDKSGLPNDRFSAERPEGSISTLTIQRTEQRDSAMYRCASSILADQETQYFGPGTRLLVL.